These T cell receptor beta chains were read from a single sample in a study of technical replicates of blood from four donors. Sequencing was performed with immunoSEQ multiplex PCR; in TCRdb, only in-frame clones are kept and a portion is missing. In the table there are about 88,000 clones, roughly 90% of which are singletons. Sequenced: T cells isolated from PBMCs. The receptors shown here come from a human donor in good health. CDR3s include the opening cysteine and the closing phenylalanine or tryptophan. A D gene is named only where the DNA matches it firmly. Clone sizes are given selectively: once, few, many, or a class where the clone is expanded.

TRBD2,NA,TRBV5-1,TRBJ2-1,CASSPNPLAGGNEQFF
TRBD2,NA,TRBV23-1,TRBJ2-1,CASSPGLAGDLFYNEQFF
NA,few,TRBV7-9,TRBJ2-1,CASSLNSGINEQFF
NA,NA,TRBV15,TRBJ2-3,CATEGSPTYTQYF
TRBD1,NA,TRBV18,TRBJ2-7,CASSRDRVRVGQYF
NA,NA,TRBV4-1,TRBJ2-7,CASSLQDSLEQYF
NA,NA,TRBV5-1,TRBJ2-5,CARIRACRDKYQETQYF
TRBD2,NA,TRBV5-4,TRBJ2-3,CASSLPAGGTDTQYF
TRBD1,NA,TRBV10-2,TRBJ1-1,CASISSGTGGNTEAFF
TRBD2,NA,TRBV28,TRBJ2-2,CASSSGLATGELFF
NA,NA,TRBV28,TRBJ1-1,CATDDLGGSNTEAFF
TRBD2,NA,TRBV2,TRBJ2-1,CASSVTSGNSYNEQFF
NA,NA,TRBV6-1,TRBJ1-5,CASSSLPGRPMPQHF
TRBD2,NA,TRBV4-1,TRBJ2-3,CASSQDPPSSGRAWGDTQYF
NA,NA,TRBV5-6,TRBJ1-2,CASIQGGARDYGYTF
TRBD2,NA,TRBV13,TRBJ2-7,CASSPSGTGLAGAYEQYF
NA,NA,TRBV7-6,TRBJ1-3,CASSPGVDGNTIYF
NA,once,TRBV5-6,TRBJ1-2,CASSPGPAGSNYGYTF
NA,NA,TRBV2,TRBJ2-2,CASSALKTGELFF
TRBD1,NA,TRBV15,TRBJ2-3,CATSRGGQGRDTQYF
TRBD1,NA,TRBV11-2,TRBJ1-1,CASSLARQGEAFF
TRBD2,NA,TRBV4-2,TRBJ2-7,CASSQGGGGYEQYF
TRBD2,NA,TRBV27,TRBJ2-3,CASSLSLAGAHTDTQYF
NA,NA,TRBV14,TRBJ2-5,CASSQSLYQETQYF
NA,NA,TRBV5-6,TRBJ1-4,CASSLTGDRDEKLFF
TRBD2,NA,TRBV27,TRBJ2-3,CASSFFSGLAGLGDIDTQYF
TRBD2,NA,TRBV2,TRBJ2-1,CASSGATSGHGSYNEQFF
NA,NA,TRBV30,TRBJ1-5,CAWSPSPNQPQHF
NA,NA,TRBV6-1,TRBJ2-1,CASFHQTSEQFF
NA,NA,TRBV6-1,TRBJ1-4,CASLREVATNEKLFF
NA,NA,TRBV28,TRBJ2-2,CASSSLTPPEGRTGELFF
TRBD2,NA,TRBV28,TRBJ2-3,CASSWASGTGDTQYF
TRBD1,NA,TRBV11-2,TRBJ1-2,CASSHPTGDYGYTF
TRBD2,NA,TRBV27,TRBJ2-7,CASSSRGAGGPYEQYF
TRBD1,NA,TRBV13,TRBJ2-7,CASSFSGTGTYEQYF
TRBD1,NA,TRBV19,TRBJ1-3,CASSRQGVNTIYF
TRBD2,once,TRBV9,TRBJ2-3,CASSLGLAGPASPRTDTQYF